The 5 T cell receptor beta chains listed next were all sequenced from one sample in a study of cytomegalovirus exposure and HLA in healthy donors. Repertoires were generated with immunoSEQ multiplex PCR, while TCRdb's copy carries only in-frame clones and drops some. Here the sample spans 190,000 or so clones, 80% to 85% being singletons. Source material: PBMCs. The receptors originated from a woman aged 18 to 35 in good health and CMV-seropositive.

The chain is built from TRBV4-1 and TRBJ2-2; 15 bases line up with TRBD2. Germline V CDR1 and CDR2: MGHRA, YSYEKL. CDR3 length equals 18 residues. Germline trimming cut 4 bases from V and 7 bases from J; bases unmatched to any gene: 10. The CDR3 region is CASSPIGLAGGHGGELFF. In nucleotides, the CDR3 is TGCGCCAGCAGCCCTATCGGACTAGCGGGGGGGCATGGCGGGGAGCTGTTTTTT.

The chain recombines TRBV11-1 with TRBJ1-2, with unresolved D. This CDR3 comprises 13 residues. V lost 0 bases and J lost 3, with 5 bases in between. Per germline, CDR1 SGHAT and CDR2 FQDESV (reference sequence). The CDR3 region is CASSLAADYGYTF. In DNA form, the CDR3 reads TGTGCCAGCAGCTTAGCGGCAGACTATGGCTACACCTTC.

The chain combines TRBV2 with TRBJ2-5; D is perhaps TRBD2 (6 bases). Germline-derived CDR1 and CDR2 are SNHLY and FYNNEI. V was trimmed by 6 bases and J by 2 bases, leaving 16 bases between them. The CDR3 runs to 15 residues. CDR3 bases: TGTGCCAGCAGACGTTTTACGGGGGAACAAGAGACCCAGTACTTC. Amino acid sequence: CASRRFTGEQETQYF.

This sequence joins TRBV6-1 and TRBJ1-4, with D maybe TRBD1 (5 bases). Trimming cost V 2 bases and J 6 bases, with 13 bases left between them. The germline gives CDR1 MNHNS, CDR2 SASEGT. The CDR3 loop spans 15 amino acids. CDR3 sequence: CASSESGVFYEKLFF. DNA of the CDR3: TGTGCCAGCAGTGAATCGGGGGTTTTTTATGAAAAACTGTTTTTT.

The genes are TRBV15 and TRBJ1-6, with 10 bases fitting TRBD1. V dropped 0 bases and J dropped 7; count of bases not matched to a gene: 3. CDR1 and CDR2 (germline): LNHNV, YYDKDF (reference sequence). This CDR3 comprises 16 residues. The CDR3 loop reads CATSREGTGVNSPLHF. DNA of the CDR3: TGTGCCACCAGCAGAGAAGGGACAGGGGTCAATTCACCCCTCCACTTT.